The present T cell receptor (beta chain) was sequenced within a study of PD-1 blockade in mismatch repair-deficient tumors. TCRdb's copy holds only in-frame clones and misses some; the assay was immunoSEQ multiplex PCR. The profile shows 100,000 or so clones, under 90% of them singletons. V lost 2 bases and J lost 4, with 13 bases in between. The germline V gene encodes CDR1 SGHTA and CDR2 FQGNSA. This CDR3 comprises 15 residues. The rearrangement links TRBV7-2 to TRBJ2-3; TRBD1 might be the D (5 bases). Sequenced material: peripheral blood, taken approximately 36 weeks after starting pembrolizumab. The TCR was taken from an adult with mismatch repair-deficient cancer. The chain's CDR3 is CASSLRVGVADTQYF. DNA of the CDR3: TGTGCCAGCAGCTTACGAGTAGGGGTTGCAGATACGCAGTATTTT.